This entry features one TCR beta chain sequence. The data derive from a study of CD8+ T cells in alopecia areata. Study-wide context: It was oral tofacitinib, at 5 to 10 mg twice daily, that treated patients received. Patients remained on tofacitinib for 6 to 18 months and then went 6 months without it. Treated patients' severity was scored by percentage of affected scalp area.

Following RNA extraction, reverse transcription yielded cDNA that acted as the sequencing template. Generated by immunoSEQ multiplex PCR, the TCRdb table keeps only in-frame clones and is missing some. The table lists some 80,000 clones, around 67% of them singletons. J lost 5 bases, V lost 4 bases, and 12 bases had no gene match. This CDR3 comprises 17 residues. Germline CDR1 is SGHVS and CDR2 is FQNEAQ. Indicated treatment: oral pan-JAK inhibitor, 5-10 mg twice daily. From alopecia areata patients, lesional scalp punch biopsies and peripheral blood were collected. The clonotype was recovered from a human donor with alopecia areata. The chain uses TRBV7-8 and TRBJ2-5, with 11 bases that match TRBD2. Here the sequenced sample was CD8+ T cells sorted from blood, taken at week 24, from a patient treated with tofacitinib. CDR3 DNA sequence: TGTGCCAGCAGCTCCGGGACTAGCGGTGCCTTTAGGGAGACCCAGTACTTC. It yields the protein CASSSGTSGAFRETQYF. Looking up the rest from reference TRBV7-8 and TRBJ2-5 gives the full variable domain: GAGVSQSPRYKVAKRGQDVALRCDPISGHVSLFWYQQALGQGPEFLTYFQNEAQLDKSGLPSDRFFAERPEGSVSTLKIQRTQQEDSAVYLCASSSGTSGAFRETQYFGPGTRLLVL.